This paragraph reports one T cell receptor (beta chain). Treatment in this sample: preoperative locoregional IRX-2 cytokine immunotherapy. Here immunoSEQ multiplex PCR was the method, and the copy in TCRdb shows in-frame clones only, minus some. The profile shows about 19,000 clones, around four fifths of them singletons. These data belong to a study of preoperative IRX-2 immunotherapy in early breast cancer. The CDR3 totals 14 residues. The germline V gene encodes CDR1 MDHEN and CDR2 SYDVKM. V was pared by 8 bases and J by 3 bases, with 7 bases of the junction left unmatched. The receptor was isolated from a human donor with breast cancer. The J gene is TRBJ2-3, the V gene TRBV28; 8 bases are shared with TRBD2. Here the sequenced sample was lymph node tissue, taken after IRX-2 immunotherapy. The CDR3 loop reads CASGLLAGTDTQYF. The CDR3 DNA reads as TGTGCCAGCGGGCTATTAGCGGGGACAGATACGCAGTATTTT.